These 17 T cell receptor beta chains were sequenced from one sample in a study of OX40 agonist ivuxolimab in advanced cancers. The method was immunoSEQ multiplex PCR; TCRdb's version includes in-frame clones alone and lacks a portion of them. The sample has more than 65,000 clones; approximately 90% are singletons. The sample here was CD4+ or CD8+ T cells sorted from blood, taken in a trial of the OX40 agonist ivuxolimab. Receptor source: an adult with an advanced solid tumor such as melanoma, head and neck, liver or kidney cancer.

The rearrangement joins TRBV9 to TRBJ2-5; 15 nucleotides match TRBD2. Germline CDR1 and CDR2: SGDLS and YYNGEE. The V gene end was trimmed by 4 bases and the J gene end by 1 base; junction bases not matched to a gene: 5. CDR3 length: 17 residues. CDR3 DNA: TGTGCCAGCAGCCCGGGACTAGCGGGAGGCACCCAAGAGACCCAGTACTTC. Protein product: CASSPGLAGGTQETQYF.

The CDR3 spells CAASRGTGFNTGELFF. The CDR3 DNA follows: TGTGCCGCTTCCCGAGGGACAGGGTTTAACACCGGGGAGCTGTTTTTT. V is TRBV19 and J is TRBJ2-2; the match to TRBD1 covers 9 bases. The V segment lost 11 bases and the J segment 2 bases; nucleotides outside the gene matches: 12. This CDR3 has 16 amino acids. Germline V gene sequence: CDR1 LNHDA, CDR2 SQIVND (reference sequence).

The chain joins TRBV12-5 to TRBJ1-5, with TRBD1 as a possible D gene (6 bases). The CDR3 length is 14 residues. Germline CDR1 LGHNT, CDR2 FRNRAP. V lost 6 bases, J lost 3 bases, and 12 bases lay in between. The CDR3 loop is CASGRDNNNQPQHF. DNA for the CDR3: TGTGCTAGTGGCCGGGACAACAACAATCAGCCCCAGCATTTT.

The J gene is TRBJ1-5, the V gene TRBV10-2, with TRBD1 matching over 8 bases. The ends lost 0 bases at V and 2 bases at J; junction bases unmatched: 3. The CDR3 has 16 residues. Germline CDR1 and CDR2: WSHSY and SAAADI. The CDR3 loop is CASSESLTGGNQPQHF. The CDR3 bases are TGCGCCAGCAGTGAGTCTCTGACAGGGGGCAATCAGCCCCAGCATTTT.

This rearrangement joins TRBV9 to TRBJ1-1; 8 bases are a match to TRBD1. CDR3 length: 14 amino acids. Germline values: CDR1 SGDLS, CDR2 YYNGEE. With V trimmed by 0 bases and J by 6 bases, 4 bases remained unmatched. The CDR3 nucleotides are TGTGCCAGCAGCGTAGATGGACAGGGCCCTGAAGCTTTCTTT. Amino acids: CASSVDGQGPEAFF.

V usage is TRBV5-1 and J usage is TRBJ1-1, with no clear D. The V end was cut by 0 bases, the J end by 1 base, with 13 bases between. The CDR3 consists of 16 residues. Germline lookup yields CDR1 SGHRS and CDR2 YFSETQ. The CDR3 here is CASSLEVSGWNTEAFF. CDR3 in DNA: TGCGCCAGCAGCTTGGAGGTCTCGGGATGGAACACTGAAGCTTTCTTT.

The rearrangement uses TRBV15 and TRBJ2-1; D gene unclear. There are 12 residues in the CDR3. Deletions cut 1 base from V and 7 bases from J, with 5 bases between. CDR1 is LNHNV and CDR2 is YYDKDF in the germline V gene (reference sequence). CDR3 in DNA: TGTGCCACCAGCAGAGTGAGGAATGAGCAGTTCTTC. This encodes CATSRVRNEQFF.

The V and J genes are TRBV7-8 and TRBJ1-2; tentatively, D is TRBD1 (5 bases). There are 13 residues in the CDR3. The V end was cut by 4 bases, the J end by 4 bases, with 10 bases between. Germline assignment: CDR1 SGHVS and CDR2 FQNEAQ. The CDR3, as DNA: TGTGCCAGCAGCTCCAGGGAGGGCTATGGCTACACCTTC. Protein sequence: CASSSREGYGYTF.

This chain links TRBV5-4 with TRBJ2-1, with 7 bases identical to TRBD1. This CDR3 spans 15 amino acids. V was pared by 5 bases and J by 4 bases, with 9 bases of the junction left unmatched. CDR1 and CDR2 (germline): SGHNT, YYREEE (reference sequence). The CDR3 nucleotides read TGTGCCAGCAGTATGGGGACAGCGGCATACAATGAGCAGTTCTTC. The encoded protein is CASSMGTAAYNEQFF.

The chain employs TRBV5-6 and TRBJ2-1; D gene unclear. The V gene's germline CDR1 is SGHDT and CDR2 YYEEEE. The CDR3 totals 15 residues. The ends were cut back, 4 bases at V and 4 bases at J, with 15 bases in the middle. CDR3 nucleotide sequence: TGTGCCAGCAGCCGCTATTCTGGGTATTACAATGAGCAGTTCTTC. Protein sequence: CASSRYSGYYNEQFF.

The V call is TRBV6-6, the J call TRBJ1-1; 9 bases align to TRBD1. Unmatched junction bases numbered 1, after V lost 5 bases and J lost 6 bases. CDR3 size: 12 residues. CDR1 and CDR2 (germline): MNHNY, SVGAGI (reference sequence). The CDR3 here is CASSRTGAEAFF. CDR3 nucleotides: TGTGCCAGCAGTCGGACAGGGGCTGAAGCTTTCTTT.

This clone has only a few counts. The chain joins TRBV19 to TRBJ1-5; 7 nucleotides match TRBD1. The ends lost 1 base at V and 8 bases at J; junction bases unmatched: 5. The CDR3 has 14 residues. Germline CDR1 and CDR2: LNHDA and SQIVND (reference sequence). The CDR3 DNA is TGTGCCAGTAGTATAGGTGGAGGGGGCAAGCCCCAGCATTTT. Translating it yields CASSIGGGGKPQHF.

V and J are TRBV18 and TRBJ1-1, with D possibly being TRBD1 (6 bases). Germline CDR1 reads KGHSH; CDR2 reads LQKENI. V dropped 4 bases and J dropped 3 bases, with 9 bases sitting between them. The CDR3 length is 13 residues. The CDR3 spells CASSLDSHTEAFF. The CDR3 region has the DNA TGTGCCAGCTCACTGGACAGCCACACTGAAGCTTTCTTT.

The chain employs TRBV5-6 and TRBJ1-2, with a tentative D call TRBD1 (6 bases). The germline V gene encodes CDR1 SGHDT and CDR2 YYEEEE. Between the trimmed V and J ends, which lost 4 bases and 4 bases, there was a span of 17 bases. The length of the CDR3 is 15 residues. The CDR3 region is CASSPRGGSVYGYTF. Here the CDR3 DNA reads TGTGCCAGCAGCCCGCGAGGGGGAAGCGTCTATGGCTACACCTTC.

The chain is built from TRBV15 and TRBJ2-7; D might be TRBD1 (5 bases). CDR1 is LNHNV and CDR2 is YYDKDF in the germline V gene (reference sequence). The CDR3 contains 17 residues. Trimming took off 2 bases at V and 0 bases at J, with 17 bases between the two ends. CDR3 residues: CATSRKFDRPSSYEQYF. The CDR3, as DNA: TGTGCCACCAGCAGAAAATTCGACAGACCGAGCTCCTACGAGCAGTACTTC.

This sequence joins TRBV11-3 and TRBJ2-1, with D possibly called TRBD1 or TRBD2 (7 bases each). Trimming removed 4 bases at V and 6 bases at J, with 13 bases between. Germline V gene lookup returns CDR1 SGHNT and CDR2 YENEEA. The CDR3 is made up of 14 amino acids. In DNA form, the CDR3 reads TGTGCCAGCAGCTGGGGAGGGACAGTCAATGAGCAGTTCTTC. This gives the protein CASSWGGTVNEQFF.

The genes are TRBV30 and TRBJ2-2; 9 bases are a match to TRBD1. The V gene end was trimmed by 0 bases and the J gene end by 5 bases; junction bases not matched to a gene: 4. CDR3 length equals 15 residues. The V gene's germline CDR1 is GTSNPN and CDR2 SVGIG (reference sequence). CDR3 amino acids: CAWSVPGQGTGELFF. The DNA for the CDR3 is TGTGCCTGGAGTGTACCGGGACAGGGAACCGGGGAGCTGTTTTTT.